This entry lists 26 T cell receptor beta chains sequenced from one sample in a study of CD8 T cells in Susac syndrome (dated by TCRdb to the late 2010s). Libraries were made using the immunoSEQ multiplex PCR assay. RNA was extracted using the RNeasy kit, and roughly 0.45 to 1 ug of the RNA was reverse transcribed with random hexamers. Starting from the raw public reads, TCRdb applied fastp trimming at Q25, assembled clones with MiXCR and retained in-frame beta chains. Rows are unified per CDR3 protein, each entry keeping the most common DNA and genes. The sample table records 150,000 to 200,000 distinct CDR3 sequences; about 95% of these occur just once. The ten largest clones add up to 0.15% to 0.2% of the sample. The sequenced material came from CD8+ T cells from PBMCs. Receptors were obtained from a human donor with multiple sclerosis.

The chain uses TRBV19 and TRBJ1-1; possible D gene TRBD1, 5 bases. The V and J ends lost 1 base and 7 bases respectively, with 7 bases between them. Germline assignment: CDR1 LNHDA and CDR2 SQIVND (reference sequence). This CDR3 region has 12 residues. Here the CDR3 reads CASSIAGIEAFF. CDR3 DNA: TGTGCCAGTAGTATAGCAGGGATTGAAGCTTTCTTT.

The chain couples TRBV6-6 to TRBJ2-1; no reliable D call. Trimming took off 5 bases at V and 4 bases at J, with 12 bases between the two ends. This CDR3 spans 14 amino acids. Looked up from germline, CDR1 is MNHNY and CDR2 is SVGAGI (reference sequence). The CDR3 DNA is TGTGCCAGCAGTCCGGACGGCCTTTACAATGAGCAGTTCTTC. This sequence encodes CASSPDGLYNEQFF.

This clonotype is a singleton in its sample. The genes are TRBV12-3 or TRBV12-4 and TRBJ1-2, with TRBD1 identical over 9 bases. V was clipped by 1 base and J by 4 bases; unmatched bases: 4. The CDR3 spans 15 residues. As DNA, the CDR3 is TGTGCCAGCAGTTTAGTGGGACAGGGCGTCTATGGCTACACCTTC. Protein: CASSLVGQGVYGYTF.

The CDR3 DNA reads as TGTGCCACCAGTGTCCCCTATTTGTGGAGCTTCGCGAATGAGCAGTTCTTC. Protein: CATSVPYLWSFANEQFF. This chain uses TRBV24-1 with TRBJ2-1; D gene ambiguous. V was shortened by 5 bases and J by 7 bases, with 23 bases between the two germline ends. CDR1 is KGHDR, CDR2 SFDVKD, per germline. This CDR3 has 17 amino acids.

The chain is built from TRBV9 and TRBJ2-7, with 8 bases that match TRBD2. Unmatched junction bases numbered 0, after V lost 2 bases and J lost 2 bases. CDR3 length: 13 amino acids. CDR1 SGDLS and CDR2 YYNGEE come from the germline V gene. CDR3 loop: CASSVGLAYEQYF. The DNA of the CDR3 is TGTGCCAGCAGCGTGGGACTAGCCTACGAGCAGTACTTC. Full variable domain (rest looked up from reference TRBV9 and TRBJ2-7): DSGVTQTPKHLITATGQRVTLRCSPRSGDLSVYWYQQSLDQGLQFLIQYYNGEERAKGNILERFSAQQFPDLHSELNLSSLELGDSALYFCASSVGLAYEQYFGPGTRLTVT.

The chain recombines TRBV27 with TRBJ2-3, with TRBD2 as a possible D gene (6 bases). V lost 7 bases and J lost 2, with 25 bases in between. The CDR3 runs 18 residues. In germline, CDR1 is MNHEY, CDR2 SMNVEV (reference sequence). The CDR3 protein is CASIPRGYRDSSTDTQYF. The CDR3 DNA follows: TGTGCCAGCATCCCACGGGGGTATCGGGACTCCTCCACAGATACGCAGTATTTT.

As DNA, the CDR3 is TGTGCCTGGAGTGTAAGCAGGGGGCTCGAGCAGTACTTC. Protein: CAWSVSRGLEQYF. V is TRBV30 and J is TRBJ2-7; 8 nucleotides line up with TRBD1. Trimming cost V 0 bases and J 6 bases; bases outside gene matches: 4. Germline V gene lookup returns CDR1 GTSNPN and CDR2 SVGIG (reference sequence). The CDR3 has 13 residues.

CDR3 nucleotides: TGTGCCAGCAGCGTAGGGACTAGCGGGGTCTACGAGCAGTACTTC. Protein sequence: CASSVGTSGVYEQYF. This chain links TRBV9 with TRBJ2-7; TRBD2 matches at 12 bases. Germline loops: CDR1 SGDLS, CDR2 YYNGEE. J was trimmed by 3 bases and V by 0 bases; bases with no gene match: 1. The length of the CDR3 is 15 residues.

This sequence joins TRBV27 and TRBJ2-1, with TRBD2 matching 8 bases. CDR3 size: 17 residues. Per the germline V gene, CDR1 is MNHEY and CDR2 is SMNVEV (reference sequence). V gave up 9 bases and J gave up 9 bases; unmatched junction bases: 22. The CDR3 sequence is CASSDGGGTRASGEQFF. In nucleotides, the CDR3 is TGTGCCAGTTCAGACGGGGGAGGGACTAGAGCCTCCGGTGAGCAGTTCTTC.

The chain recombines TRBV20-1 with TRBJ1-1; D call uncertain. CDR1 DFQATT and CDR2 SNEGSKA come from the germline V gene (reference sequence). The CDR3 is 16 residues long. Deletions cut 0 bases from V and 1 base from J, with 15 bases between. The CDR3 loop reads CSARDLFGRWNTEAFF. Here the CDR3 DNA reads TGCAGTGCTAGAGATCTATTCGGGCGGTGGAACACTGAAGCTTTCTTT.

DNA of the CDR3: TGTGCCAGCAGTTTAAGGACGGGGAGCACAGATACGCAGTATTTT. It is translated as CASSLRTGSTDTQYF. The chain employs TRBV27 and TRBJ2-3, with a tentative D call TRBD2 (5 bases). This CDR3 comprises 15 residues. CDR1 is MNHEY and CDR2 is SMNVEV in the germline V gene (reference sequence). V lost 2 bases, J lost 0 bases, and 9 bases lay in between.

In DNA, the CDR3 is TGTGCCAGCAGCTCGCGGGGGGGCGTCGACAATGAGCAGTTCTTC. It encodes CASSSRGGVDNEQFF. The chain combines TRBV2 with TRBJ2-1; the match to TRBD2 covers 9 bases. Germline V gene data show CDR1 as SNHLY and CDR2 as FYNNEI. The V segment lost 6 bases and the J segment 5 bases; nucleotides outside the gene matches: 8. This CDR3 region has 15 residues.

This chain links TRBV6-2 or TRBV6-3 with TRBJ2-1, with 10 positions matching TRBD2. Trimming cost V 7 bases and J 2 bases; bases outside gene matches: 8. CDR3 length: 16 amino acids. The germline CDR1 and CDR2 sequences are MNHEY and SVGEGT. The CDR3 sequence: CASIQGSGGAYNEQFF. The CDR3 DNA sequence: TGTGCCAGCATCCAAGGGAGCGGGGGGGCCTACAATGAGCAGTTCTTC.

This clonotype was picked up a small number of times. V gene TRBV28 combines with J gene TRBJ2-7; 10 positions agree with TRBD1. Germline V gene sequence: CDR1 MDHEN, CDR2 SYDVKM. The CDR3 consists of 15 residues. V lost 5 bases and J lost 3; bases outside the gene matches: 7. CDR3 region: CASSLRDRGLYEQYF. In DNA, the CDR3 is TGTGCCAGCAGTCTCCGGGACAGGGGTCTCTACGAGCAGTACTTC.

The chain joins TRBV18 to TRBJ1-2; 8 nucleotides agree with TRBD1. The trim removed 3 bases at V and 3 bases at J, leaving 6 bases unmatched. CDR1 and CDR2 from the germline V gene are KGHSH and LQKENI. The CDR3 contains 15 residues. The DNA of the CDR3 is TGTGCCAGCTCACCGAGGACAGGGAGACACTATGGCTACACCTTC. It codes for CASSPRTGRHYGYTF.

The chain uses TRBV2 and TRBJ2-5; the match to TRBD2 covers 10 bases. The germline CDR1 and CDR2 sequences are SNHLY and FYNNEI. V dropped 0 bases and J dropped 1; count of bases not matched to a gene: 2. This CDR3 spans 16 amino acids. The CDR3 sequence is CASSEAAGGTQETQYF. Written as DNA, the CDR3 is TGTGCCAGCAGTGAAGCAGCGGGGGGGACCCAAGAGACCCAGTACTTC.

The V and J genes are TRBV7-8 and TRBJ1-4, with 8 nucleotides matching TRBD1. V trimming: 4 bases; J trimming: 8 bases; junction bases outside the gene matches: 9. Germline CDR1 reads SGHVS; CDR2 reads FQNEAQ. The CDR3 runs to 15 residues. CDR3 amino acids: CASSSIRGLGEKLFF. CDR3 nucleotide sequence: TGTGCCAGCAGCTCGATCAGGGGGCTTGGGGAAAAACTGTTTTTT. The whole variable domain, remainder taken from reference TRBV7-8 and TRBJ1-4, is GAGVSQSPRYKVAKRGQDVALRCDPISGHVSLFWYQQALGQGPEFLTYFQNEAQLDKSGLPSDRFFAERPEGSVSTLKIQRTQQEDSAVYLCASSSIRGLGEKLFFGSGTQLSVL.

The V and J genes are TRBV28 and TRBJ2-7, with D unclear. Trimming pared 10 bases from V and 6 bases from J, leaving 19 bases between. The V gene's germline CDR1 is MDHEN and CDR2 SYDVKM. This CDR3 is 13 amino acids long. CDR3 sequence reads: CATNLDNTGEQYF. The CDR3 bases are TGTGCCACAAACCTCGACAACACGGGCGAGCAGTACTTC.

This clonotype was detected a few times. V gene TRBV28 combines with J gene TRBJ2-7; 10 nucleotides agree with TRBD2. The CDR3 loop spans 14 amino acids. Germline assignment: CDR1 MDHEN and CDR2 SYDVKM. The J segment lost 3 bases and the V segment lost 3 bases, leaving 2 bases of the junction unmatched. CDR3 loop: CASSLASGSYEQYF. The CDR3 bases are TGTGCCAGCAGTTTGGCTAGCGGGAGCTACGAGCAGTACTTC.

V gene TRBV9 combines with J gene TRBJ2-3; no reliable D call. CDR1 SGDLS and CDR2 YYNGEE come from the germline V gene. V was shortened by 4 bases and J by 2 bases, with 8 bases between the two germline ends. The CDR3 sequence is 13 residues long. As DNA, the CDR3 is TGTGCCAGCAGCCCCTTGCTCACAGATACGCAGTATTTT. Encoded protein: CASSPLLTDTQYF. Looking up the rest from reference TRBV9 and TRBJ2-3 gives the full variable domain: DSGVTQTPKHLITATGQRVTLRCSPRSGDLSVYWYQQSLDQGLQFLIQYYNGEERAKGNILERFSAQQFPDLHSELNLSSLELGDSALYFCASSPLLTDTQYFGPGTRLTVL.

This chain connects TRBV7-8 to TRBJ2-1; D gene unclear. V dropped 4 bases and J dropped 6 bases, with 16 bases sitting between them. Per germline, CDR1 SGHVS and CDR2 FQNEAQ. This CDR3 has 15 residues. The CDR3 region is CASSWVAARGNEQFF. CDR3 bases: TGTGCCAGCAGCTGGGTGGCAGCCCGAGGCAATGAGCAGTTCTTC.

V usage is TRBV28 and J usage is TRBJ2-7, with D unresolved. Germline loops: CDR1 MDHEN, CDR2 SYDVKM. The CDR3 covers 13 residues. V lost 2 bases, J lost 1 base, and 6 bases lay in between. The CDR3 reads CASSLRQSYEQYF. The CDR3 DNA reads TGTGCCAGCAGTTTAAGGCAGTCCTACGAGCAGTACTTC.

This chain joins TRBV20-1 and TRBJ2-1; 10 positions match TRBD2. The germline gives CDR1 DFQATT, CDR2 SNEGSKA (reference sequence). The length of the CDR3 is 15 residues. Trimming cost V 6 bases and J 2 bases; bases outside gene matches: 7. The CDR3 sequence: CSATQAGGTYNEQFF. CDR3 in DNA: TGCAGTGCCACTCAAGCGGGGGGGACCTACAATGAGCAGTTCTTC.

The chain links TRBV20-1 to TRBJ2-7; D gene uncertain. Germline assignment: CDR1 DFQATT and CDR2 SNEGSKA (reference sequence). Trimming removed 3 bases at V and 0 bases at J, with 12 bases between. The CDR3 runs to 14 residues. CDR3 in DNA: TGCAGTGCTAGTTCCCCGGCTAGCTCCTACGAGCAGTACTTC. Residues: CSASSPASSYEQYF.

The V gene is TRBV27, the J gene TRBJ2-7; 7 bases fit TRBD2. With 5 bases clipped from V and 2 bases from J, the junction kept 6 bases outside the gene matches. The CDR3 runs to 14 residues. Germline V gives CDR1 MNHEY, CDR2 SMNVEV (reference sequence). The CDR3 sequence is CASSAGEMPYEQYF. The CDR3 bases are TGTGCCAGCAGTGCGGGGGAAATGCCCTACGAGCAGTACTTC.

The V and J genes are TRBV9 and TRBJ1-4, with TRBD1 identical over 8 bases. The CDR3 length is 15 residues. CDR1 is SGDLS, CDR2 YYNGEE, per germline. V shed 4 bases, J shed 4 bases, and the junction held 6 bases outside the gene matches. CDR3 sequence (DNA): TGTGCCAGCAGCCACTCGGGACAGGTTAATGAAAAACTGTTTTTT. It encodes CASSHSGQVNEKLFF.